Shown below are 30 T cell receptor beta chains from a single sample sequenced in a study of T cell responses to AZD1222 COVID-19 vaccine. TCRdb keeps only in-frame clones here, not all; method: immunoSEQ multiplex PCR. The sample lists about 79,000 clones; around 80% were seen once. The sample here was peripheral blood, taken on day 0 of AZD1222 vaccination. Receptor source: an adult in good health.

The gene calls are TRBV10-3 and TRBJ2-5, with 13 bases matching TRBD2. Germline V gives CDR1 ENHRY, CDR2 SYGVKD. Trimming removed 11 bases from V and 5 bases from J; junction bases left unmatched: 8. The CDR3 runs to 14 residues. The CDR3 loop reads CAAGTSGIPETQYF. CDR3 in DNA: TGTGCCGCCGGGACTAGCGGGATTCCGGAGACCCAGTACTTC.

The rearrangement uses TRBV3-1 (or the pseudogene TRBV3-2) and TRBJ1-3, with D possibly matching TRBD1 (5 bases). The CDR3 has 16 residues. V was pared by 1 base and J by 0 bases, with 10 bases between. CDR1 is LGHDT, CDR2 YNNKEL, per germline (reference sequence). CDR3 bases: TGTGCCAGCAGCCAAGCCCTGGGGGGCTCTGGAAACACCATATATTTT. Translated, it gives CASSQALGGSGNTIYF.

The rearrangement links TRBV5-1 to TRBJ1-4; possibly TRBD1 for D (5 bases). Germline V lookup: CDR1 SGHRS, CDR2 YFSETQ. The CDR3 totals 15 residues. Trimming took off 3 bases at V and 1 base at J, with 10 bases between the two ends. The CDR3 DNA reads TGCGCCAGCAGCTCCGTCGGGGGAACTAATGAAAAACTGTTTTTT. As protein: CASSSVGGTNEKLFF.

The chain uses TRBV2 and TRBJ1-5; D is possibly TRBD1 (5 bases). Germline V CDR1 and CDR2: SNHLY, FYNNEI. The CDR3 is 14 residues long. V was trimmed by 8 bases and J by 0 bases, leaving 11 bases between them. As DNA, the CDR3 is TGTGCCAGCGGGACGAACTATAGCAATCAGCCCCAGCATTTT. Its protein is CASGTNYSNQPQHF.

The chain recombines TRBV5-5 with TRBJ1-3; D unclear. This CDR3 has 15 residues. V dropped 4 bases and J dropped 0 bases, with 11 bases sitting between them. The germline V gene has CDR1 SGHKS and CDR2 YYEKEE (reference sequence). The CDR3 DNA reads TGTGCCAGCAGCACCCACATCGACTCTGGAAACACCATATATTTT. Translating it yields CASSTHIDSGNTIYF.

The count of this clone is one. The V and J genes are TRBV30 and TRBJ1-1; maybe TRBD1 (6 bases). This CDR3 has 13 amino acids. Germline V CDR1 and CDR2: GTSNPN, SVGIG (reference sequence). The V gene lost 3 bases and the J gene lost 4 bases, with 12 bases spanning the gap. CDR3 sequence reads: CAWSEDSFTEAFF. Here the CDR3 DNA reads TGTGCCTGGAGCGAGGACAGTTTCACTGAAGCTTTCTTT.

V and J are TRBV6-5 and TRBJ2-1; TRBD2 aligns across 14 bases. The CDR3 has 15 residues. Germline assignment: CDR1 MNHEY and CDR2 SVGAGI. The junction had 10 bases not matched to a gene; V was cut back by 9 bases and J by 9 bases. The CDR3 bases are TGTGCCAGTCACCTGACTAGCGGGAGGGCCCTTGAGCAGTTCTTC. Protein sequence: CASHLTSGRALEQFF.

The chain uses TRBV5-1 and TRBJ2-1; D not resolved. Between the trimmed V and J ends, which lost 2 bases and 2 bases, there was a span of 14 bases. This CDR3 has 16 residues. Germline V CDR1 and CDR2: SGHRS, YFSETQ. The chain's CDR3 is CASSLDGLTAYNEQFF. CDR3 nucleotide sequence: TGCGCCAGCAGCTTAGACGGGCTGACGGCCTACAATGAGCAGTTCTTC.

The V and J genes are TRBV27 and TRBJ1-5; D unclear. V was shortened by 2 bases and J by 6 bases, with 5 bases between the two germline ends. The CDR3 is 12 amino acids. CDR1 and CDR2 from the germline V gene are MNHEY and SMNVEV (reference sequence). The DNA of the CDR3 is TGTGCCAGCAGTTTAATAGTTCAGCCCCAGCATTTT. Translated, it gives CASSLIVQPQHF.

This chain connects TRBV6-2 or TRBV6-3 to TRBJ2-7; D is undetermined. Trimming took off 3 bases at V and 3 bases at J, with 9 bases between the two ends. Per germline, CDR1 MNHEY and CDR2 SVGEGT. This CDR3 is built from 13 residues. The CDR3, as DNA: TGTGCCAGCAGTTATTGGCCAAGCTACGAGCAGTACTTC. Translated, it gives CASSYWPSYEQYF.

The DNA of the CDR3 is TGTGCCAGCAGTTACTTCGGGACAGGGACTGCTGAAGCTTTCTTT. Translated: CASSYFGTGTAEAFF. The chain carries TRBV6-5 and TRBJ1-1; 9 nucleotides line up with TRBD1. The trim removed 1 base at V and 6 bases at J, leaving 6 bases unmatched. The CDR3 has 15 residues. The germline V gene encodes CDR1 MNHEY and CDR2 SVGAGI.

The V call is TRBV28, the J call TRBJ1-6; D may be TRBD1 (6 bases). The CDR3 sequence is 14 residues long. Germline V gene lookup returns CDR1 MDHEN and CDR2 SYDVKM. V shed 1 base and J shed 6 bases, with 7 bases lying between them. CDR3 coding DNA: TGTGCCAGCAGTTTATCACAGGGTAATTCACCCCTCCACTTT. Translated, it gives CASSLSQGNSPLHF.

The V gene is TRBV5-1, the J gene TRBJ2-3; D is perhaps TRBD2 (5 bases). CDR3 size: 14 residues. Germline V CDR1 and CDR2: SGHRS, YFSETQ. V was trimmed by 1 base and J by 1 base, leaving 7 bases between them. The CDR3 region has the DNA TGCGCCAGCAGCTTGAACGGGGGCACAGATACGCAGTATTTT. It specifies CASSLNGGTDTQYF.

The rearrangement joins TRBV5-1 to TRBJ2-7, with TRBD1 matching 7 bases. J lost 3 bases, V lost 3 bases, and 6 bases had no gene match. The CDR3 is made up of 14 amino acids. CDR1 and CDR2 from the germline V gene are SGHRS and YFSETQ. The chain's CDR3 is CASSSGTVRYEQYF. The CDR3 region has the DNA TGCGCCAGCAGCTCCGGGACAGTGCGCTACGAGCAGTACTTC.

The chain couples TRBV30 to TRBJ2-4; TRBD1 matches 10 bases. The V segment lost 0 bases and the J segment 8 bases; nucleotides outside the gene matches: 1. This CDR3 region has 13 residues. Germline CDR1 is GTSNPN and CDR2 is SVGIG (reference sequence). CDR3 sequence: CAWSVGQGDIQYF. The CDR3 DNA sequence: TGTGCCTGGAGTGTAGGACAGGGGGACATTCAGTACTTC. Using reference TRBV30 and TRBJ2-4 for the parts outside the CDR3, the full variable domain is SQTIHQWPATLVQPVGSPLSLECTVEGTSNPNLYWYRQAAGRGLQLLFYSVGIGQISSEVPQNLSASRPQDRQFILSSKKLLLSDSGFYLCAWSVGQGDIQYFGAGTRLSVL.

This sequence joins TRBV7-2 and TRBJ1-5; D is unclear. The V gene's germline CDR1 is SGHTA and CDR2 FQGNSA. Trimming cost V 1 base and J 7 bases, with 8 bases left between them. The CDR3 is made up of 13 amino acids. Here the CDR3 DNA reads TGTGCCAGCAGCTTAGAAGGGTACCAGCCCCAGCATTTT. Residues: CASSLEGYQPQHF.

This clone was counted a few times. The rearrangement links TRBV4-1 to TRBJ1-2; possibly TRBD1 for D (6 bases). Per germline, CDR1 MGHRA and CDR2 YSYEKL. This CDR3 comprises 15 residues. The germline V and J ends were trimmed by 0 bases and 7 bases, with 15 bases remaining between them. The CDR3 region has the DNA TGCGCCAGCAGCCAAGAAGGGTCGGGGGCCAGTGGCTACACCTTC. Protein: CASSQEGSGASGYTF.

The chain's CDR3 is CASSSAATNEKLFF. DNA of the CDR3: TGTGCCAGCAGCTCAGCTGCAACTAATGAAAAACTGTTTTTT. The chain employs TRBV7-9 and TRBJ1-4; no clear D gene. V gave up 4 bases and J gave up 0 bases, with 6 bases separating them. The CDR3 consists of 14 residues. Germline loops: CDR1 SEHNR, CDR2 FQNEAQ (reference sequence).

This chain links TRBV29-1 with TRBJ1-2; D perhaps matches TRBD1 (6 bases). The V and J ends lost 5 bases and 4 bases respectively, with 14 bases between them. The germline gives CDR1 SQVTM, CDR2 ANQGSEA. This CDR3 contains 13 residues. The CDR3 sequence: CSVNGGHSYGYTF. CDR3 coding DNA: TGCAGCGTTAATGGGGGGCACAGCTATGGCTACACCTTC.

V gene TRBV6-5 combines with J gene TRBJ1-1; TRBD1 matches at 10 bases. Losses at the gene ends were 0 bases for V and 3 bases for J; bases not matched to a gene: 1. Germline loops: CDR1 MNHEY, CDR2 SVGAGI. This CDR3 region has 15 residues. In DNA form, the CDR3 reads TGTGCCAGCAGTTACTCCGGACAGGGGGACACTGAAGCTTTCTTT. Translating gives CASSYSGQGDTEAFF.

This rearrangement joins TRBV11-2 to TRBJ2-7, with 8 bases matching TRBD2. CDR3 length: 15 residues. The germline V gene encodes CDR1 SGHAT and CDR2 FQNNGV. V lost 6 bases and J lost 2; bases outside the gene matches: 9. The CDR3 here is CASRWEGSGAYEQYF. CDR3 nucleotides: TGTGCCAGCAGGTGGGAGGGTAGCGGGGCCTACGAGCAGTACTTC.

This clone was counted a single time. V usage is TRBV30 and J usage is TRBJ2-7; D is undetermined. The germline V and J ends were trimmed by 5 bases and 2 bases, with 16 bases remaining between them. The V gene's germline CDR1 is GTSNPN and CDR2 SVGIG (reference sequence). CDR3 length equals 14 residues. The CDR3 DNA is TGTGCCTGGGGTCTAAGAGTAGGCCCCTACGAGCAGTACTTC. Its protein product is CAWGLRVGPYEQYF.

The chain has TRBV19 and TRBJ2-1; no clear D. The V end lost 10 bases, the J end lost 0 bases, and 10 bases lay between the germline ends. From germline, CDR1 is LNHDA and CDR2 SQIVND (reference sequence). The CDR3 runs to 13 residues. The CDR3 loop reads CATDGGSYNEQFF. The DNA of the CDR3 is TGTGCCACCGACGGCGGCTCCTACAATGAGCAGTTCTTC.

This clone appeared once. The chain carries TRBV4-1 and TRBJ1-5; no reliable D call. V lost 6 bases and J lost 3, with 9 bases in between. The germline CDR1 and CDR2 sequences are MGHRA and YSYEKL. This CDR3 region has 13 residues. CDR3 sequence: CASRSGVNQPQHF. The CDR3 coding sequence is TGCGCCAGCAGATCGGGCGTCAATCAGCCCCAGCATTTT.

This chain uses TRBV10-3 with TRBJ1-1; D is perhaps TRBD1 (5 bases). There are 12 residues in the CDR3. The V gene's germline CDR1 is ENHRY and CDR2 SYGVKD. Trimming removed 11 bases from V and 4 bases from J, with 14 bases in between. CDR3 nucleotides: TGTGCCGCTAATTCAGGGCCCACTGAAGCTTTCTTT. This encodes CAANSGPTEAFF.

This clone was recorded only once. V gene TRBV15 combines with J gene TRBJ1-5; D unresolved. Looked up from germline, CDR1 is LNHNV and CDR2 is YYDKDF (reference sequence). Trimming left V 1 base short and J 2 bases short, with 15 bases between. The CDR3 is made up of 17 amino acids. The CDR3 DNA reads TGTGCCACCAGCAGAGTGGAAGGAGAGAGAGGCAATCAGCCCCAGCATTTT. It codes for CATSRVEGERGNQPQHF.

The chain employs TRBV27 and TRBJ1-2; no clear D gene. The V gene lost 2 bases and the J gene lost 2 bases, with 6 bases spanning the gap. Germline V CDR1 and CDR2: MNHEY, SMNVEV (reference sequence). The CDR3 has 13 residues. The CDR3 DNA follows: TGTGCCAGCAGTTTAACCCAGAACTATGGCTACACCTTC. Its translation: CASSLTQNYGYTF.

This clone was seen at least ten times. The rearrangement uses TRBV6-5 and TRBJ1-3, with D possibly TRBD1 on 5 matching bases. V was shortened by 0 bases and J by 9 bases, with 15 bases between the two germline ends. The CDR3 has 15 residues. Looked up from germline, CDR1 is MNHEY and CDR2 is SVGAGI. CDR3 nucleotide sequence: TGTGCCAGCAGTTACTCGACCGACTCAGGGAGCACCATATATTTT. It codes for CASSYSTDSGSTIYF.

In DNA, the CDR3 is TGTGCCAGTAGTATAGATCTGGGCGGGAGATTAAGCCCCCAGCATTTT. Translated: CASSIDLGGRLSPQHF. This chain connects TRBV19 to TRBJ1-5; D ambiguous. The CDR3 is 16 residues long. Germline CDR1 and CDR2: LNHDA and SQIVND (reference sequence). Between the trimmed V and J ends, which lost 0 bases and 10 bases, there was a span of 19 bases.

The rearrangement links TRBV5-6 to TRBJ2-1; TRBD1 might be the D (5 bases). The germline V gene encodes CDR1 SGHDT and CDR2 YYEEEE. The CDR3 has 13 residues. Trimming took 1 base from V and 6 from J, leaving 8 bases between them. The DNA of the CDR3 is TGTGCCAGCAGCTTGACAGGAACCAATGAGCAGTTCTTC. It specifies CASSLTGTNEQFF.